Listed below are T cell receptor beta chains from one sample, sequenced in a study of T cells in Graves' hyperthyroidism and ophthalmopathy. MiXCR, applied by TCRdb to the multiplex PCR reads, yields one record per CDR3 protein. Of about 610,000 distinct CDR3 sequences listed, roughly a sixth are singletons. Material: blood. The receptors shown here come from a woman aged 40 to 50 with Graves' ophthalmopathy. CDR3s include the opening cysteine and the closing phenylalanine or tryptophan. The D gene is left open where the match is weak. Clone sizes are given selectively: once, few, many, or a class where the clone is expanded.

V	size	J	D	DNA	CDR3
TRBV7-8	many	TRBJ2-7	-	TGTGCCAGCAGCCACGGGCCCTCGGGCGAGCAGTACTTC	CASSHGPSGEQYF
TRBV27	few	TRBJ2-7	-	TGTGCCAGCAGTTTGGGGGTGGGGGGAAGCCCCTACGAGCAGTACTTC	CASSLGVGGSPYEQYF
TRBV7-2	many	TRBJ2-5	TRBD2	TGTGCCAGCAGCGGGGGGGGGCTAGCGGGAGGGTCAAGGACCCAGTACTTC	CASSGGGLAGGSRTQYF
TRBV2	few	TRBJ2-1	TRBD1	TGTGCCAGCAGAGCATGGGACAGGGGGCGTTTAGGCAATGAGCAGTTCTTC	CASRAWDRGRLGNEQFF
TRBV10-2	-	TRBJ2-3	TRBD2	TGCGCCAGCAGGGGAGCGGGAGGGCATAGTACAGATACGCAGTATTTT	CASRGAGGHSTDTQYF
TRBV6-1	-	TRBJ2-2	-	TGTGCCAGCAGACCCAGGCGGGGGCAGGACACCGGGGAGCTGTTTTTT	CASRPRRGQDTGELFF
TRBV6-2/TRBV6-3	few	TRBJ2-1	-	TGTGCCAGCAGTTACTGGGGGGGGCCCTACAATGAGCAGTTCTTC	CASSYWGGPYNEQFF
TRBV28	many	TRBJ2-1	TRBD2	TGTGCCAGCAGTTCTCTGATTCGTGAGCGGGAGCCGGATGAGCAGTTCTTC	CASSSLIREREPDEQFF
TRBV20-1	many	TRBJ2-7	-	TGCAGTGCAACAGGGAGGGGCGAGCAGTACTTC	CSATGRGEQYF
TRBV7-3	many	TRBJ2-5	-	TGTGCCAGCAGCTTATCTGCCGCCCAAGAGACCCAGTACTTC	CASSLSAAQETQYF